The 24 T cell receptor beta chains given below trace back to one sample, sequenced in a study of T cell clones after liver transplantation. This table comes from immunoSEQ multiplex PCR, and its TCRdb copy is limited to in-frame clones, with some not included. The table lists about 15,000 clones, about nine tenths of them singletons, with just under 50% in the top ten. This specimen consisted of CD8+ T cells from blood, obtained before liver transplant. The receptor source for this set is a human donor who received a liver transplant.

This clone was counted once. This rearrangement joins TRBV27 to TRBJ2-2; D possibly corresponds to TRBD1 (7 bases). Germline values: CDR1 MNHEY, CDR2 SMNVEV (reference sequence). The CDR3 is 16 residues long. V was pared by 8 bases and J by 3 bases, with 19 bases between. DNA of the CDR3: TGTGCCAGCCCAAAAGACCAGGGGGAGGACACCGGGGAGCTGTTTTTT. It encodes CASPKDQGEDTGELFF.

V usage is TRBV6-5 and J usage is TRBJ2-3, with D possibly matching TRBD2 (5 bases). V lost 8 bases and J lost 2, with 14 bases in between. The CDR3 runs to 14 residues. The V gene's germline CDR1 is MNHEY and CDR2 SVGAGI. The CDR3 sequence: CASGSGGPTDTQYF. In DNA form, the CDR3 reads TGTGCCAGCGGTAGTGGAGGCCCCACAGATACGCAGTATTTT.

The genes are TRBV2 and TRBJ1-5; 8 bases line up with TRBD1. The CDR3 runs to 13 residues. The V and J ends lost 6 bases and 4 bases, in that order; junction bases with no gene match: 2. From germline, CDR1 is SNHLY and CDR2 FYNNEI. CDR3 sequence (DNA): TGTGCCAGCAGCCGACAGGGGAATCAGCCCCAGCATTTT. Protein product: CASSRQGNQPQHF.

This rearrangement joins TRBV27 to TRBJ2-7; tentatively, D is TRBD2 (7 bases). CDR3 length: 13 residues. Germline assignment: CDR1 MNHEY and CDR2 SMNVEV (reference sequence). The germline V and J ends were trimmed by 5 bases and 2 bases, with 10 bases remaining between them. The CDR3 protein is CASSEGGPYEQYF. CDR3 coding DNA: TGTGCCAGCAGTGAGGGGGGGCCCTACGAGCAGTACTTC.

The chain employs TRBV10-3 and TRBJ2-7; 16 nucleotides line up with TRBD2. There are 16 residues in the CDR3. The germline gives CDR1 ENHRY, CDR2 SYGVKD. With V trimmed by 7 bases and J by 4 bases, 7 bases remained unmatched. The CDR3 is CAIKGTSGRASYEQYF. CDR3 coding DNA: TGTGCCATCAAAGGGACTAGCGGGAGGGCCTCGTACGAGCAGTACTTC.

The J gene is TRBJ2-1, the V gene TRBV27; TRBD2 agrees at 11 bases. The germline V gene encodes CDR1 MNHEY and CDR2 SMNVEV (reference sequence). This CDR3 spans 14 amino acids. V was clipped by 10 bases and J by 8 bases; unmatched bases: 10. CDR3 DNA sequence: TGTGCCACTTCGCCGGGACTAGCGGCCCATGAGCAGTTCTTC. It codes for CATSPGLAAHEQFF.

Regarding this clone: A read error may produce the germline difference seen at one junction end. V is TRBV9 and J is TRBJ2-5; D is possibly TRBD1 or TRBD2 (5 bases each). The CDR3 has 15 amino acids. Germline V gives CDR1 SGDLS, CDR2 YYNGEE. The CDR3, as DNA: TGTGCCAGCACCGTAGGACGAGGGGCTTTGGAGACCCAGTACTTC. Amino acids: CASTVGRGALETQYF.

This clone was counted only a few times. The CDR3 sequence: CASSFTGYSYEQYF. In DNA form, the CDR3 reads TGTGCCAGCAGCTTCACAGGGTACTCCTACGAGCAGTACTTC. The J gene is TRBJ2-7, the V gene TRBV13; D perhaps matches TRBD1 (6 bases). Germline values: CDR1 PRHDT, CDR2 FYEKMQ (reference sequence). The CDR3 runs 14 residues. Trimming stripped 3 bases from V and 0 bases from J, with 9 bases between.

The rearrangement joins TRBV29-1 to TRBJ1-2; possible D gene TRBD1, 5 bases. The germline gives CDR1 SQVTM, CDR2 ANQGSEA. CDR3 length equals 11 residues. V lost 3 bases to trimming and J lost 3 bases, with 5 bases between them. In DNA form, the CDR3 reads TGCAGCGTTGACAGGGACTATGGCTACACCTTC. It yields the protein CSVDRDYGYTF.

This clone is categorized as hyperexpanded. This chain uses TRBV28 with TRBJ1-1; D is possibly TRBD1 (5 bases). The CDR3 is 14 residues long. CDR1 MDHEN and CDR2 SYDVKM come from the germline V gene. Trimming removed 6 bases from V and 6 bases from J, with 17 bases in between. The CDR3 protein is CASSPRGYDPEAFF. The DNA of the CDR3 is TGTGCCAGCAGCCCGCGGGGGTATGATCCTGAAGCTTTCTTT.

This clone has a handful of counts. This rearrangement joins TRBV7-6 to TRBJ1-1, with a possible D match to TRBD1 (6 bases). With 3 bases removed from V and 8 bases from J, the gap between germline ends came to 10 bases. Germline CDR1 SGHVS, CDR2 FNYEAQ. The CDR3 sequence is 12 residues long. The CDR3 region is CASSLDSAEAFF. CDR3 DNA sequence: TGTGCCAGCAGCTTGGACAGTGCCGAAGCTTTCTTT.

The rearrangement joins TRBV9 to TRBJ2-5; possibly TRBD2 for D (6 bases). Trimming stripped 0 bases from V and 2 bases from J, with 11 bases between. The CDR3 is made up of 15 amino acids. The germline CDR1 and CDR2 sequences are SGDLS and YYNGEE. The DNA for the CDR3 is TGTGCCAGCAGCGTAGTTGGAGGGGCGCAAGAGACCCAGTACTTC. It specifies CASSVVGGAQETQYF.

The CDR3 bases are TGTGCCAGTAGTGGTGAGGGGTTGGATGGCTACACCTTC. The encoded protein is CASSGEGLDGYTF. V usage is TRBV19 and J usage is TRBJ1-2, with D perhaps matching TRBD1 (5 bases). The CDR3 runs 13 residues. The V gene lost 5 bases and the J gene lost 6 bases, with 13 bases spanning the gap. Germline V gene lookup returns CDR1 LNHDA and CDR2 SQIVND (reference sequence).

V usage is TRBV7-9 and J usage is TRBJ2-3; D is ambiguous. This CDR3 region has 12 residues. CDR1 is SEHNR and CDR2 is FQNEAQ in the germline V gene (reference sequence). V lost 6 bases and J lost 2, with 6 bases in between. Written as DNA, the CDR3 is TGTGCCAGCAGGTCTATCACAGATACGCAGTATTTT. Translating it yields CASRSITDTQYF.

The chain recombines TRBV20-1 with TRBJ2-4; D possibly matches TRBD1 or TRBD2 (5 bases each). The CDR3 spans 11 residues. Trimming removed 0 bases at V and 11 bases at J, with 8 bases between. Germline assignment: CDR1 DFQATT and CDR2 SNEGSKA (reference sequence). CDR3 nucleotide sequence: TGCAGTGCTAGAGATCAGGGACTTCAGTACTTC. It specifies CSARDQGLQYF.

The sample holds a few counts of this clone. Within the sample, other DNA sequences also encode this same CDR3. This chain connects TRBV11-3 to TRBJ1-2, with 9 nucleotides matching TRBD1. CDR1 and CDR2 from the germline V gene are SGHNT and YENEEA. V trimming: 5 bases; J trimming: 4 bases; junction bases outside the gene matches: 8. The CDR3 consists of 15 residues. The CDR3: CASSPGTGGSYGYTF. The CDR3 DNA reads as TGTGCCAGCAGCCCTGGTACAGGGGGCAGCTATGGCTACACCTTC. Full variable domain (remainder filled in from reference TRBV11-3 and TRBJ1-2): EAGVVQSPRYKIIEKKQPVAFWCNPISGHNTLYWYLQNLGQGPELLIRYENEEAVDDSQLPKDRFSAERLKGVDSTLKIQPAELGDSAVYLCASSPGTGGSYGYTFGSGTRLTVV.

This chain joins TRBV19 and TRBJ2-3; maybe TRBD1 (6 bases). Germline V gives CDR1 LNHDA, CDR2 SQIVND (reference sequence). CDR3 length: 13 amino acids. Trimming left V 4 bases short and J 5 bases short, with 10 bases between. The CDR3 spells CASSRIGGDTQYF. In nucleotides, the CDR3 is TGTGCCAGTAGTAGAATAGGGGGAGATACGCAGTATTTT. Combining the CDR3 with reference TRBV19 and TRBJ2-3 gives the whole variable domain DGGITQSPKYLFRKEGQNVTLSCEQNLNHDAMYWYRQDPGQGLRLIYYSQIVNDFQKGDIAEGYSVSREKKESFPLTVTSAQKNPTAFYLCASSRIGGDTQYFGPGTRLTVL.

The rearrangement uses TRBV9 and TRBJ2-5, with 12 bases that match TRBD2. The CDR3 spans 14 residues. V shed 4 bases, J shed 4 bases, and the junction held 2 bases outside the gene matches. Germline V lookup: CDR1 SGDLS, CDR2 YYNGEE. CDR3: CASSPLAGGETQYF. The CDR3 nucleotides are TGTGCCAGCAGCCCACTAGCGGGAGGAGAGACCCAGTACTTC.

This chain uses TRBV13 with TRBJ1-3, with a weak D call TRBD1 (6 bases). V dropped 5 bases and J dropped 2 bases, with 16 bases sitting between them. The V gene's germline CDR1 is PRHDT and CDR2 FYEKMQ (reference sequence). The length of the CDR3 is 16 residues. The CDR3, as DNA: TGTGCCAGCAGCCAAAATACAGGGTTCGCTGGAAACACCATATATTTT. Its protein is CASSQNTGFAGNTIYF.

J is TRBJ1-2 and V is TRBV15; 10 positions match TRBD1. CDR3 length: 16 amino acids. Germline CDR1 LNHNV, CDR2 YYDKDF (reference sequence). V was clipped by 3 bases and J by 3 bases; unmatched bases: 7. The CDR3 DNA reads TGTGCCACCAGCAGGTCGACAGGGGGCCCTGACTATGGCTACACCTTC. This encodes CATSRSTGGPDYGYTF.

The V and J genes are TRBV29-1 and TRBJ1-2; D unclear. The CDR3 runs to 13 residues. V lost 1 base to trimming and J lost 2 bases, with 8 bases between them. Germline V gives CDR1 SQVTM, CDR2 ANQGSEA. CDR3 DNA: TGCAGCGTTGAAGCCGCCAGAAACTATGGCTACACCTTC. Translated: CSVEAARNYGYTF.

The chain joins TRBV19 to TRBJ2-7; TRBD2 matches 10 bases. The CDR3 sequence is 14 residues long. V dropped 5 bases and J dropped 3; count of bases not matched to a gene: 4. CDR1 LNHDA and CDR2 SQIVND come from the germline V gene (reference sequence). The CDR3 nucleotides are TGTGCCAGTAGTTCGGGACTAGCGATCTACGAGCAGTACTTC. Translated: CASSSGLAIYEQYF.

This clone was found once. The CDR3 DNA is TGTGCCAGCAGCTTGGAGGCTAATCAGCCCCAGCATTTT. This codes for CASSLEANQPQHF. The rearrangement links TRBV5-4 to TRBJ1-5, with unresolved D. CDR1 SGHNT and CDR2 YYREEE come from the germline V gene (reference sequence). Between the trimmed V and J ends, which lost 0 bases and 4 bases, there was a span of 5 bases. This CDR3 is built from 13 residues.

CDR3 sequence reads: CASNPGSSGELFF. The CDR3 region has the DNA TGTGCCAGCAACCCAGGGTCGAGCGGGGAGCTGTTTTTT. This chain joins TRBV9 and TRBJ2-2, with a tentative D call TRBD1 (5 bases). V lost 6 bases and J lost 7, with 13 bases in between. Germline-derived CDR1 and CDR2 are SGDLS and YYNGEE. CDR3 length: 13 amino acids.